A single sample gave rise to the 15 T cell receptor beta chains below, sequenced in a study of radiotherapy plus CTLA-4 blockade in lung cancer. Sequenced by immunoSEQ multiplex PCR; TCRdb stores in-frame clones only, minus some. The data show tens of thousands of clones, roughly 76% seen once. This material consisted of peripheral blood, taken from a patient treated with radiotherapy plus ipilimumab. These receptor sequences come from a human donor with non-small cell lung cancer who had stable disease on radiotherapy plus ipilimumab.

CDR3: CASRSYTGNTEAFF. The CDR3 DNA is TGTGCCAGCAGATCGTACACAGGGAACACTGAAGCTTTCTTT. V gene TRBV11-1 combines with J gene TRBJ1-1; D possibly corresponds to TRBD1 (5 bases). Trimming shortened V by 6 bases and J by 1 base, and 12 bases separated the two germline ends. The CDR3 contains 14 residues. Per germline, CDR1 SGHAT and CDR2 FQDESV (reference sequence). Supplemented by reference TRBV11-1 and TRBJ1-1, the full variable domain reads EAEVAQSPRYKITEKSQAVAFWCDPISGHATLYWYRQILGQGPELLVQFQDESVVDDSQLPKDRFSAERLKGVDSTLKIQPAELGDSAMYLCASRSYTGNTEAFFGQGTRLTVV.

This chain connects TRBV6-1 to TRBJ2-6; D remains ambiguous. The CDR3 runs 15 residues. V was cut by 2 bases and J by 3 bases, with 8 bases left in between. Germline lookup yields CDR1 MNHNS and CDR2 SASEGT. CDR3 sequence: CASSESVGGANVLTF. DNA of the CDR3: TGTGCCAGCAGTGAATCCGTTGGTGGGGCCAACGTCCTGACTTTC.

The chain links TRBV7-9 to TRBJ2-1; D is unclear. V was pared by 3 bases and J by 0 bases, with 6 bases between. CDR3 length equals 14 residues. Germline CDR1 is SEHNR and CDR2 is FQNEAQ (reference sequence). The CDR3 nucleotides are TGTGCCAGCAGCTTGGCAAGCTCCTACAATGAGCAGTTCTTC. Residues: CASSLASSYNEQFF.

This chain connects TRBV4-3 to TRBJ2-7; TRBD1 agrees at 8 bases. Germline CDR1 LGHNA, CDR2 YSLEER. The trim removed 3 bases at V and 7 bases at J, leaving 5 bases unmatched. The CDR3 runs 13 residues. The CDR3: CASSQETGAEQYF. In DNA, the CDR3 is TGCGCCAGCAGCCAGGAGACAGGGGCTGAGCAGTACTTC.

This CDR3 reads CASSSRTEPLRYEQYF. CDR3 in DNA: TGTGCCAGCAGCTCCCGGACAGAGCCTCTCCGCTACGAGCAGTACTTC. V gene TRBV11-2 combines with J gene TRBJ2-7; maybe TRBD1 (6 bases). The V gene lost 4 bases and the J gene lost 3 bases, with 19 bases spanning the gap. This CDR3 has 16 amino acids. Germline lookup yields CDR1 SGHAT and CDR2 FQNNGV.

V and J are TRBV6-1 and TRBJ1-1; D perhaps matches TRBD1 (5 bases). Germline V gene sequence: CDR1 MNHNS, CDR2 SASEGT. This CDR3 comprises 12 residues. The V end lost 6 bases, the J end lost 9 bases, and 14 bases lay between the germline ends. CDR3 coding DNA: TGTGCCAGCAGCCATAATGGGGGACAAGCTTTCTTT. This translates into CASSHNGGQAFF.

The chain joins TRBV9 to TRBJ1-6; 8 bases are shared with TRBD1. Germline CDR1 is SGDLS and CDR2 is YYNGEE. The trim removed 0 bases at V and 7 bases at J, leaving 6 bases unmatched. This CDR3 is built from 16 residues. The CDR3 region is CASSVEGTGGNSPLHF. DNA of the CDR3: TGTGCCAGCAGCGTAGAGGGGACAGGAGGAAATTCACCCCTCCACTTT.

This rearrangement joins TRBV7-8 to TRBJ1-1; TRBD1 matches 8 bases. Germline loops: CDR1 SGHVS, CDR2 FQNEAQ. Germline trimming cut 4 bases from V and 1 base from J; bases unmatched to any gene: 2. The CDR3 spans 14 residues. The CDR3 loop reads CASSWTGPNTEAFF. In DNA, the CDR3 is TGTGCCAGCAGCTGGACAGGGCCGAACACTGAAGCTTTCTTT.

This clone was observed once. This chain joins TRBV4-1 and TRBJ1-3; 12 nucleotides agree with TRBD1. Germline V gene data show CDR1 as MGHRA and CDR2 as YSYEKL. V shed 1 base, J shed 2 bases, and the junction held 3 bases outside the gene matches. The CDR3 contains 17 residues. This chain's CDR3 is CASSQAGQGATGNTIYF. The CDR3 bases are TGCGCCAGCAGCCAAGCGGGACAGGGGGCGACTGGAAACACCATATATTTT.

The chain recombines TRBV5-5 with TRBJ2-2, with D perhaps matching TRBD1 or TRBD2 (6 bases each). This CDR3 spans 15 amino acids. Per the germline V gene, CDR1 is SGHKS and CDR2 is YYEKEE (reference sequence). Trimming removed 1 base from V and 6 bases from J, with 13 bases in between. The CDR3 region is CASSLLGGAAGELFF. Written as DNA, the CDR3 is TGTGCCAGCAGCTTGTTGGGGGGCGCCGCCGGGGAGCTGTTTTTT.

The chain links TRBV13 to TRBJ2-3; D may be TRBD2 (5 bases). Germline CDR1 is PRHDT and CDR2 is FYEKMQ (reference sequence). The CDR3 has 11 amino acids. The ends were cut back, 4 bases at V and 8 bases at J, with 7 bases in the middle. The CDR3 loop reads CASSSGGTQYF. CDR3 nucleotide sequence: TGTGCCAGCAGCTCCGGAGGTACGCAGTATTTT.

CDR3 coding DNA: TGTGCCAGCAGCCTAGGAGGGAGGGGTTGGAATTCACCCCTCCACTTT. It codes for CASSLGGRGWNSPLHF. The chain uses TRBV28 and TRBJ1-6, with D possibly matching TRBD1 (5 bases). There are 16 residues in the CDR3. Germline CDR1 is MDHEN and CDR2 is SYDVKM. V was clipped by 6 bases and J by 7 bases, with 19 bases between them.

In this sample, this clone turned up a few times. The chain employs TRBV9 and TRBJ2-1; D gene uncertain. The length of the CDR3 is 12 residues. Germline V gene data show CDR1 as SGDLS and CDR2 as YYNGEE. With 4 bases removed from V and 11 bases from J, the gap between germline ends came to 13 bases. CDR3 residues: CASSLIETKQFF. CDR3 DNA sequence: TGTGCCAGCAGCCTAATAGAGACCAAGCAGTTCTTC.

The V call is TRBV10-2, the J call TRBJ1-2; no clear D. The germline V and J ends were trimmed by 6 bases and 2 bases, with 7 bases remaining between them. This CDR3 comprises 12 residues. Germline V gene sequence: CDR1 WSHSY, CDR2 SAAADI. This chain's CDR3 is CASREANYGYTF. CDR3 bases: TGCGCCAGCAGGGAGGCGAACTATGGCTACACCTTC.

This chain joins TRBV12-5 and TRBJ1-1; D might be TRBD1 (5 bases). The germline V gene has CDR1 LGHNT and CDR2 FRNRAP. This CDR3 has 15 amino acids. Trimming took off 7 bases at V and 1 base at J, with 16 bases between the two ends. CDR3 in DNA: TGTGCTAGTGCCCTCGGGTTGGGGGGGAACACTGAAGCTTTCTTT. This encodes CASALGLGGNTEAFF.